The 4 T cell receptor beta chains given below trace back to one sample, sequenced in a study of beta chain features in type 1 diabetes. The investigators reverse transcribed all of the isolated RNA, so they sequenced expressed TCRB transcripts. Libraries were prepared by immunoSEQ multiplex PCR; TCRdb keeps only in-frame clonotypes and omits some of them. The repertoire holds roughly 180,000 clones, with less than 15% as singletons. The specimen sequenced was central memory CD4+ T cells from blood. These receptors were obtained from a woman between 18 and 29 years old in good health.

This clone turned up a few times. The rearrangement links TRBV5-1 to TRBJ2-7; D call uncertain. The germline V and J ends were trimmed by 1 base and 2 bases, with 7 bases remaining between them. The germline gives CDR1 SGHRS, CDR2 YFSETQ. The length of the CDR3 is 13 residues. The CDR3 here is CASSLSSAYEQYF. The CDR3 region has the DNA TGCGCCAGCAGCTTGTCCAGCGCCTACGAGCAGTACTTC.

A note on this clone: Other DNA sequences from this sample encode an identical CDR3 as well. V and J are TRBV28 and TRBJ1-5; D may be TRBD1 (6 bases). This CDR3 is 15 amino acids long. The germline gives CDR1 MDHEN, CDR2 SYDVKM. Trimming cost V 2 bases and J 1 base, with 9 bases left between them. CDR3 DNA sequence: TGTGCCAGCAGTTTAGTGGGGGCGAGCAATCAGCCCCAGCATTTT. It encodes CASSLVGASNQPQHF.

This clone was picked up a small number of times. The chain is built from TRBV25-1 and TRBJ2-7, with 10 bases lining up with TRBD1. The V gene's germline CDR1 is MGHDK and CDR2 SYGVNS. The ends lost 2 bases at V and 4 bases at J; junction bases unmatched: 11. CDR3 size: 17 residues. This CDR3 reads CASSEGLDRGQIYEQYF. The DNA of the CDR3 is TGTGCCAGCAGTGAAGGTCTCGACAGGGGGCAAATTTACGAGCAGTACTTC.

The chain uses TRBV9 and TRBJ1-2, with 7 positions matching TRBD1. V lost 3 bases and J lost 4; bases outside the gene matches: 6. The germline V gene has CDR1 SGDLS and CDR2 YYNGEE. The CDR3 covers 14 residues. Here the CDR3 DNA reads TGTGCCAGCAGCGCAGTGACAGGGCCCTATGGCTACACCTTC. It encodes CASSAVTGPYGYTF.